The 7 T cell receptor beta chains reported below all come from one sample, sequenced in a study of T cell responses to AZD1222 COVID-19 vaccine. Sequenced by immunoSEQ multiplex PCR; TCRdb stores in-frame clones only, minus some. The sample has 120,000 to 150,000 clones, around 90% seen once. The source material was peripheral blood, sampled on day 0 of AZD1222 vaccination. All receptors derive from an adult in good health.

This chain connects TRBV27 to TRBJ1-2; 9 nucleotides agree with TRBD1. V trimming: 1 base; J trimming: 6 bases; junction bases outside the gene matches: 6. Germline values: CDR1 MNHEY, CDR2 SMNVEV (reference sequence). The CDR3 extends over 15 amino acids. The CDR3, as DNA: TGTGCCAGCAGTTTATTGGGACAGGGAATGGATGGCTACACCTTC. Translation gives CASSLLGQGMDGYTF.

This clone showed up just once. The chain employs TRBV27 and TRBJ2-2, with D tentatively TRBD1 (6 bases). The V and J ends lost 5 bases and 7 bases respectively, with 14 bases between them. CDR1 MNHEY and CDR2 SMNVEV come from the germline V gene (reference sequence). The CDR3 sequence is 14 residues long. CDR3 in DNA: TGTGCCAGCAGTGCCAGGGGCGCTTTCGGGGAGCTGTTTTTT. This encodes CASSARGAFGELFF.

The chain couples TRBV7-9 to TRBJ1-6, with D perhaps matching TRBD1 (6 bases). The CDR3 totals 15 residues. Looked up from germline, CDR1 is SEHNR and CDR2 is FQNEAQ (reference sequence). V was trimmed by 8 bases and J by 7 bases, leaving 18 bases between them. In nucleotides, the CDR3 is TGTGCCAGCGAGGCCCCGGGACAAGTCAATTCACCCCTCCACTTT. This encodes CASEAPGQVNSPLHF.

V gene TRBV6-2 or TRBV6-3 combines with J gene TRBJ2-3; 12 bases are a match to TRBD1. Germline CDR1 reads MNHEY; CDR2 reads SVGEGT. V dropped 6 bases and J dropped 4; count of bases not matched to a gene: 2. The CDR3 length is 14 residues. The DNA of the CDR3 is TGTGCCAGCAGCGGGACAGGGGGCGCAGATACGCAGTATTTT. Encoded protein: CASSGTGGADTQYF.

V usage is TRBV29-1 and J usage is TRBJ2-7; weak D call: TRBD1 (6 bases). Germline CDR1 is SQVTM and CDR2 is ANQGSEA. This CDR3 spans 11 amino acids. Trimming took off 4 bases at V and 6 bases at J, with 10 bases between the two ends. The CDR3 DNA is TGCAGCGTTGTCCAGGGGTCCGAGCAGTACTTC. This encodes CSVVQGSEQYF.

The rearrangement uses TRBV5-6 and TRBJ1-5; 7 nucleotides match TRBD1. CDR3 length equals 18 residues. The trim removed 2 bases at V and 3 bases at J, leaving 14 bases unmatched. Germline V CDR1 and CDR2: SGHDT, YYEEEE. CDR3 sequence: CASSFREGGTAPNQPQHF. The DNA for the CDR3 is TGTGCCAGCAGCTTTAGGGAAGGCGGGACAGCCCCCAATCAGCCCCAGCATTTT.

This rearrangement joins TRBV9 to TRBJ2-7, with 8 bases that match TRBD2. V was pared by 3 bases and J by 1 base, with 3 bases of the junction left unmatched. Germline V gene data show CDR1 as SGDLS and CDR2 as YYNGEE. The CDR3 length is 14 residues. This CDR3 is CASSARLASYEQYF. The CDR3 nucleotides are TGTGCCAGCAGCGCCAGACTAGCGTCCTACGAGCAGTACTTC. The complete variable domain, with remaining parts taken from reference TRBV9 and TRBJ2-7, reads DSGVTQTPKHLITATGQRVTLRCSPRSGDLSVYWYQQSLDQGLQFLIQYYNGEERAKGNILERFSAQQFPDLHSELNLSSLELGDSALYFCASSARLASYEQYFGPGTRLTVT.